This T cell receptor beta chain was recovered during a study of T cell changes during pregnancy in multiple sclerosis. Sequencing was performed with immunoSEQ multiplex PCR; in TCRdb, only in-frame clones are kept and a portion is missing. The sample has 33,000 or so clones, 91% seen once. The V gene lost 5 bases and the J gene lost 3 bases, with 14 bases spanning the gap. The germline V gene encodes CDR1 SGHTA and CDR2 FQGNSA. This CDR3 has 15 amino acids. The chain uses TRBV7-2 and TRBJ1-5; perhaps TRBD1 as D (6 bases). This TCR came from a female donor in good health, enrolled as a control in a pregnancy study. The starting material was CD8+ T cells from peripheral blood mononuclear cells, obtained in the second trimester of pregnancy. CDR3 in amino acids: CASSPEQGNNQPQHF. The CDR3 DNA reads TGTGCCAGCAGCCCAGAGCAGGGGAACAATCAGCCCCAGCATTTT.